This T cell receptor (beta chain) appears in the sequencing data of a study of identical twins. A single record per CDR3 protein comes from TCRdb applying MiXCR to the 5' RACE reads. Here the sample spans about 450,000 distinct CDR3 sequences, approximately 18% being singletons. The V gene lost 0 bases and the J gene lost 1 base, with 8 bases spanning the gap. CDR3 length: 16 residues. The V gene's germline CDR1 is KGHDR and CDR2 SFDVKD. Sequencing used naive T cells sorted from blood. The source of this sequence is a man over 45 in good health. V gene TRBV24-1 combines with J gene TRBJ2-2; TRBD1 or TRBD2 may be the D gene (5 bases each). This CDR3 is CATSDLGTVNTGELFF. As DNA, the CDR3 is TGTGCCACCAGTGATTTGGGGACGGTGAACACCGGGGAGCTGTTTTTT.